This TCR beta chain was sequenced during a study of cytomegalovirus exposure and HLA in healthy donors. Regarding this clone: Its cognate antigen is unknown.

The primer mix had 60 Vbeta and 13 Jbeta primers. Produced via immunoSEQ multiplex PCR; TCRdb's table is partial and in-frame only. The table lists approximately 190,000 clones, approximately 11% of them singletons, with more than 7% in the top ten. Study outcomes and limitations: Reported performance of the classifier showed diagnosis of cytomegalovirus status with high specificity and sensitivity. Association of approximately 16,000 TCR beta sequences with HLA alleles was found at 0.05 false discovery rate in a later analysis.

Material for sequencing was PBMCs. This clonotype originated in a man between 50 and 59 years old in good health and CMV-seropositive.

CDR3 sequence reads: CASSRAGLDPYNEQFF. The CDR3 DNA reads as TGTGCCAGCAGCCGGGCGGGCTTGGACCCCTACAATGAGCAGTTCTTC. The rearrangement joins TRBV4-2 to TRBJ2-1; D is possibly TRBD2 (5 bases). V was clipped by 4 bases and J by 2 bases, with 15 bases between them. The CDR3 runs 16 residues. CDR1 is LGHNA, CDR2 YNFKEQ, per germline.